Listed here are 31 T cell receptor beta chains from one sample, sequenced in a study of T cell responses to AZD1222 COVID-19 vaccine. Some clones are missing from TCRdb's copy, which holds only in-frame ones; the method was immunoSEQ multiplex PCR. Here the sample spans 77,000 or so clones, around 90% being singletons. The material sequenced was peripheral blood, taken 28 days after the second AZD1222 dose. These TCRs come from an adult who received the AZD1222 COVID-19 vaccine.

The chain is built from TRBV30 and TRBJ2-7; perhaps TRBD1 as D (6 bases). V was cut by 4 bases and J by 5 bases, with 15 bases left in between. The CDR3 covers 13 residues. Germline assignment: CDR1 GTSNPN and CDR2 SVGIG (reference sequence). The CDR3 loop reads CAWNTGSTHEQYF. The CDR3 nucleotides are TGTGCCTGGAATACAGGGTCTACCCACGAGCAGTACTTC.

The chain has TRBV10-3 and TRBJ1-4; D might be TRBD1 (6 bases). CDR1 and CDR2 from the germline V gene are ENHRY and SYGVKD. The V end lost 0 bases, the J end lost 4 bases, and 9 bases lay between the germline ends. The CDR3 length is 15 residues. In nucleotides, the CDR3 is TGTGCCATCAGTGAGTCGACAGGATATAATGAAAAACTGTTTTTT. It translates to CAISESTGYNEKLFF.

V usage is TRBV6-5 and J usage is TRBJ2-1; D gene unclear. Between the trimmed V and J ends, which lost 2 bases and 0 bases, there was a span of 8 bases. Germline CDR1 is MNHEY and CDR2 is SVGAGI. The CDR3 spans 15 residues. The CDR3: CASSYSSSSYNEQFF. CDR3 DNA: TGTGCCAGCAGTTACAGTAGTAGCTCCTACAATGAGCAGTTCTTC.

The rearrangement links TRBV23-1 to TRBJ1-5, with 7 bases matching TRBD1. TRBV23-1 is an open reading frame, and its role is uncertain. This CDR3 contains 16 residues. Trimming removed 1 base from V and 2 bases from J; junction bases left unmatched: 5. CDR3 in DNA: TGCGCCAGCAGTCAATATTTCGACAGGGGCAATCAGCCCCAGCATTTT. Translated: CASSQYFDRGNQPQHF.

The J gene is TRBJ1-1, the V gene TRBV5-1; D is ambiguous. The CDR3 is 14 residues long. Trimming stripped 5 bases from V and 5 bases from J, with 16 bases between. Germline assignment: CDR1 SGHRS and CDR2 YFSETQ. CDR3 region: CASRPSGGQTEAFF. The CDR3 DNA reads as TGCGCCAGCAGACCCTCCGGTGGCCAGACTGAAGCTTTCTTT.

As regards this clone: The junction and the germline gene differ at one end; a read error may be behind it. This chain joins TRBV11-2 and TRBJ1-3; TRBD1 might be the D (6 bases). Germline loops: CDR1 SGHAT, CDR2 FQNNGV. The CDR3 has 11 amino acids. CDR3 region: CASSLGGAPHF. CDR3 coding DNA: TGTGCCAGCAGCTTAGGGGGGGCCCCCCATTTT.

The count of this clone is one. The chain carries TRBV6-4 and TRBJ2-2; D not certain. The ends were cut back, 2 bases at V and 1 base at J, with 2 bases in the middle. Germline V gives CDR1 MRHNA, CDR2 SNTAGT. The CDR3 sequence is 13 residues long. The CDR3 DNA reads TGTGCCAGCAGTGACAAGAACACCGGGGAGCTGTTTTTT. Its translation is CASSDKNTGELFF.

The gene calls are TRBV7-4 and TRBJ1-5; 7 bases line up with TRBD1. V shed 3 bases and J 3 bases; nucleotides not matched to a gene: 14. This CDR3 spans 18 amino acids. The germline CDR1 and CDR2 sequences are SGHVT and SQSDAQ. CDR3 bases: TGTGCCAGCAGCTTCGCTTGGACAGGATTTATGATCAATCAGCCCCAGCATTTT. The encoded protein is CASSFAWTGFMINQPQHF. Full variable domain (remainder filled in from reference TRBV7-4 and TRBJ1-5): GAGVSQSPRYKVAKRGRDVALRCDSISGHVTLYWYRQTLGQGSEVLTYSQSDAQRDKSGRPSGRFSAERPERSVSTLKIQRTEQGDSAVYLCASSFAWTGFMINQPQHFGDGTRLSIL.

This rearrangement joins TRBV4-3 to TRBJ1-1, with no clear D. The germline V gene encodes CDR1 LGHNA and CDR2 YSLEER. The germline V and J ends were trimmed by 1 base and 5 bases, with 11 bases remaining between them. This CDR3 spans 14 amino acids. CDR3: CASSQATEATEAFF. Here the CDR3 DNA reads TGCGCCAGCAGCCAAGCGACGGAGGCGACTGAAGCTTTCTTT.

This chain joins TRBV28 and TRBJ1-5; D remains ambiguous. The CDR3 spans 13 residues. Per germline, CDR1 MDHEN and CDR2 SYDVKM. V was clipped by 6 bases and J by 3 bases, with 9 bases between them. The CDR3 DNA reads as TGTGCCAGCAGCCTGGGGTTCAATCAGCCCCAGCATTTT. Translated, it gives CASSLGFNQPQHF.

The chain employs TRBV14 and TRBJ1-4, with TRBD1 matching 9 bases. Germline V gene data show CDR1 as SGHDN and CDR2 as FVKESK. V gave up 4 bases and J gave up 5 bases; unmatched junction bases: 5. The CDR3 covers 15 residues. CDR3: CASSLHRGRNEKLFF. The CDR3 DNA is TGTGCCAGCAGCCTCCACAGGGGGCGGAATGAAAAACTGTTTTTT.

This clone occurred once. The gene calls are TRBV18 and TRBJ1-3; D is unclear. There are 13 residues in the CDR3. V shed 11 bases and J shed 3 bases, with 14 bases lying between them. Germline V gene data show CDR1 as KGHSH and CDR2 as LQKENI. CDR3 in amino acids: CAGLTTDGNTIYF. The CDR3 DNA follows: TGTGCCGGGCTCACCACAGATGGAAACACCATATATTTT.

The chain recombines TRBV5-4 with TRBJ2-7; TRBD2 aligns across 8 bases. The germline gives CDR1 SGHNT, CDR2 YYREEE (reference sequence). CDR3 length equals 15 residues. J gave up 6 bases and V 0 bases, and 8 bases lay outside the gene matches. The CDR3 nucleotides are TGTGCCAGCAGCTTGGAAAGGCGGGGGGAGGGCGAGCAGTACTTC. It specifies CASSLERRGEGEQYF. Looking up the rest from reference TRBV5-4 and TRBJ2-7 gives the full variable domain: ETGVTQSPTHLIKTRGQQVTLRCSSQSGHNTVSWYQQALGQGPQFIFQYYREEENGRGNFPPRFSGLQFPNYSSELNVNALELDDSALYLCASSLERRGEGEQYFGPGTRLTVT.

The chain combines TRBV6-5 with TRBJ1-2, with D perhaps TRBD1 (6 bases). Trimming shortened V by 5 bases and J by 8 bases, and 15 bases separated the two germline ends. Germline CDR1 and CDR2: MNHEY and SVGAGI. This CDR3 is built from 13 residues. The CDR3 region has the DNA TGTGCCAGCAGTATCGGGGGGCCAAGGGGCTACACCTTC. Translated: CASSIGGPRGYTF.

The chain recombines TRBV24-1 with TRBJ2-2; 8 bases match TRBD1. Germline V gives CDR1 KGHDR, CDR2 SFDVKD. The ends lost 6 bases at V and 3 bases at J; junction bases unmatched: 8. The CDR3 totals 16 residues. CDR3: CATSKPGTGDTGELFF. The CDR3 nucleotides are TGTGCCACCAGTAAACCCGGGACAGGCGACACCGGGGAGCTGTTTTTT.

As concerns this clone: The junction and the germline gene differ at one end; a read error may be behind it. The V gene is TRBV19, the J gene TRBJ1-5; D possibly corresponds to TRBD1 (6 bases). The germline CDR1 and CDR2 sequences are LNHDA and SQIVND (reference sequence). The length of the CDR3 is 17 residues. CDR3 sequence (DNA): TGTGCGAGTAAGGGGGTGCAGCTTCCGGGTGGCAATCAGCCCCAGCATTTT. It translates to CASKGVQLPGGNQPQHF.

The V and J genes are TRBV28 and TRBJ1-1, with unresolved D. The CDR3 sequence is 15 residues long. Germline V lookup: CDR1 MDHEN, CDR2 SYDVKM. Trimming removed 2 bases from V and 0 bases from J, with 10 bases in between. The CDR3 loop reads CASSLESEVNTEAFF. Written as DNA, the CDR3 is TGTGCCAGCAGTTTAGAAAGCGAAGTGAACACTGAAGCTTTCTTT.

As concerns this clone: The junction does not match germline at one end; this may be a read error. This chain links TRBV7-7 with TRBJ2-3; 8 positions agree with TRBD1. CDR1 is SSHAT, CDR2 FNYEAQ, per germline (reference sequence). The CDR3 runs 17 residues. DNA for the CDR3: TGTGCTAGCAGCTTAGTCCCAGGGGGCTCTAGCACAGATACGCAGTATTTT. Amino acids: CASSLVPGGSSTDTQYF.

The rearrangement uses TRBV19 and TRBJ1-2; 9 bases agree with TRBD1. V shed 3 bases, J shed 3 bases, and the junction held 8 bases outside the gene matches. The CDR3 sequence is 16 residues long. CDR1 is LNHDA, CDR2 SQIVND, per germline (reference sequence). CDR3 bases: TGTGCCAGTAGTATCTCCCACAGGGGGCAAGACTATGGCTACACCTTC. It yields the protein CASSISHRGQDYGYTF.

The rearrangement links TRBV10-3 to TRBJ2-1, with 7 bases aligning to TRBD2. The CDR3 extends over 13 amino acids. Per the germline V gene, CDR1 is ENHRY and CDR2 is SYGVKD. Trimming removed 2 bases from V and 9 bases from J; junction bases left unmatched: 4. The CDR3 region is CAISEGGGGEQFF. The CDR3 region has the DNA TGTGCCATCAGTGAGGGCGGGGGTGGTGAGCAGTTCTTC.

The J gene is TRBJ1-1, the V gene TRBV30, with D unresolved. V was trimmed by 0 bases and J by 4 bases, leaving 9 bases between them. The CDR3 spans 13 residues. Germline V gene data show CDR1 as GTSNPN and CDR2 as SVGIG (reference sequence). The CDR3 protein is CAWSVQWGTEAFF. For the CDR3, the DNA is TGTGCCTGGAGTGTACAATGGGGCACTGAAGCTTTCTTT. The whole variable domain, filled in from reference TRBV30 and TRBJ1-1, reads SQTIHQWPATLVQPVGSPLSLECTVEGTSNPNLYWYRQAAGRGLQLLFYSVGIGQISSEVPQNLSASRPQDRQFILSSKKLLLSDSGFYLCAWSVQWGTEAFFGQGTRLTVV.

This rearrangement joins TRBV2 to TRBJ1-4; no firm D call. Trimming left V 6 bases short and J 8 bases short, with 10 bases between. The length of the CDR3 is 12 residues. The germline CDR1 and CDR2 sequences are SNHLY and FYNNEI. In nucleotides, the CDR3 is TGTGCCAGCAGGGGCCGAGGGGAAAAACTGTTTTTT. It is translated as CASRGRGEKLFF.

This chain joins TRBV10-2 and TRBJ1-1, with D unclear. The V gene's germline CDR1 is WSHSY and CDR2 SAAADI. V gave up 3 bases and J gave up 1 base, with 3 bases separating them. This CDR3 contains 12 residues. The CDR3 DNA sequence: TGCGCCAGCAGTGACCCGAACACTGAAGCTTTCTTT. It encodes CASSDPNTEAFF.

The chain recombines TRBV2 with TRBJ1-2; D possibly corresponds to TRBD1 (5 bases). This CDR3 region has 13 residues. Germline assignment: CDR1 SNHLY and CDR2 FYNNEI. The V end lost 4 bases, the J end lost 5 bases, and 11 bases lay between the germline ends. The CDR3 DNA follows: TGTGCCAGCAGTGCGGCAGGGTTATATGGCTACACCTTC. Protein sequence: CASSAAGLYGYTF.

The gene calls are TRBV7-2 and TRBJ2-1; D is ambiguous. Trimming took 6 bases from V and 10 from J, leaving 10 bases between them. Germline lookup yields CDR1 SGHTA and CDR2 FQGNSA. The CDR3 is made up of 11 amino acids. The CDR3: CASSLQREQFF. The CDR3 DNA reads TGTGCCAGCAGTCTGCAACGGGAGCAGTTCTTC.

This chain connects TRBV4-1 to TRBJ1-5, with unresolved D. The CDR3 runs 14 residues. CDR1 and CDR2 (germline): MGHRA, YSYEKL. V was pared by 1 base and J by 4 bases, with 8 bases between. The CDR3 region is CASSQAQLNQPQHF. CDR3 nucleotides: TGCGCCAGCAGCCAAGCACAGCTAAATCAGCCCCAGCATTTT.

A single count supports this clone. The chain combines TRBV9 with TRBJ1-4; weak D call: TRBD1 (5 bases). V lost 3 bases and J lost 0, with 12 bases in between. Germline CDR1 SGDLS, CDR2 YYNGEE. This CDR3 region has 16 residues. The CDR3 DNA follows: TGTGCCAGCAGCGATGGGACCCACACAACTAATGAAAAACTGTTTTTT. Protein: CASSDGTHTTNEKLFF.

CDR3 in amino acids: CASSQRQGSRGEQYF. The CDR3 DNA reads TGTGCCAGCAGCCAACGACAGGGGTCGAGGGGCGAGCAGTACTTC. The V and J genes are TRBV5-4 and TRBJ2-7, with 8 bases lining up with TRBD1. In germline, CDR1 is SGHNT, CDR2 YYREEE (reference sequence). The trim removed 4 bases at V and 6 bases at J, leaving 12 bases unmatched. This CDR3 spans 15 amino acids.

This chain joins TRBV7-9 and TRBJ2-3, with 8 bases matching TRBD2. The CDR3 consists of 16 residues. CDR1 SEHNR and CDR2 FQNEAQ come from the germline V gene (reference sequence). V shed 1 base and J 1 base; nucleotides not matched to a gene: 4. This chain's CDR3 is CASSLGSSGGTDTQYF. The CDR3 DNA reads as TGTGCCAGCAGCTTAGGTAGTAGCGGGGGCACAGATACGCAGTATTTT. The full variable domain, its missing parts supplied by reference TRBV7-9 and TRBJ2-3, is DTGVSQNPRHKITKRGQNVTFRCDPISEHNRLYWYRQTLGQGPEFLTYFQNEAQLEKSRLLSDRFSAERPKGSFSTLEIQRTEQGDSAMYLCASSLGSSGGTDTQYFGPGTRLTVL.

The rearrangement uses TRBV7-3 and TRBJ2-3, with a weak D call TRBD2 (6 bases). The V gene lost 4 bases and the J gene lost 1 base, with 12 bases spanning the gap. The CDR3 has 15 amino acids. CDR1 is SGHTA, CDR2 FQGTGA, per germline. Written as DNA, the CDR3 is TGTGCCAGCAGCTCTCCTCCGGGGGGCACAGATACGCAGTATTTT. Protein: CASSSPPGGTDTQYF.

The V call is TRBV4-3, the J call TRBJ2-7; 8 bases agree with TRBD1. V trimming: 2 bases; J trimming: 7 bases; junction bases outside the gene matches: 10. This CDR3 comprises 15 residues. CDR1 is LGHNA, CDR2 YSLEER, per germline. In DNA, the CDR3 is TGCGCCAGCAGCCAATCATGGCAGGGGGCAGGTGAGCAGTACTTC. Translating gives CASSQSWQGAGEQYF.